Given below is one T cell receptor beta chain in context. In the authors' workflow: Estimates of nucleated cell counts were drawn from the amplification of reference gene primers. Generated by immunoSEQ multiplex PCR, the TCRdb table keeps only in-frame clones and is missing some. V and J calls and clone size are those listed in that table; D and trimming were worked out from the DNA. The sample lists some 110,000 clones, about 90% occurring once. These data belong to a study of blood T cell repertoires in COVID-19. Background on the study: Both acute and convalescent COVID-19 samples were obtained from the United States, Italy and Spain. PBMCs, B-cell-depleted T cells, or T cells provided the cDNA or gDNA that made up the material.

Patients at the Seattle site were enrolled during active infection and followed longitudinally. CDR3 size: 14 residues. V was trimmed by 5 bases and J by 3 bases, leaving 11 bases between them. Germline loops: CDR1 LGHDT, CDR2 YNNKEL (reference sequence). Sequencing was done on a sample of peripheral blood. The source of this sequence is a man aged 50 to 60 with COVID-19, enrolled during active disease. The V gene is TRBV3-1 (or the pseudogene TRBV3-2), the J gene TRBJ1-5; TRBD1 might be the D (5 bases). The CDR3 DNA follows: TGTGCCAGCAGCGTGACAGCTACCAATCAGCCCCAGCATTTT. Its translation: CASSVTATNQPQHF.